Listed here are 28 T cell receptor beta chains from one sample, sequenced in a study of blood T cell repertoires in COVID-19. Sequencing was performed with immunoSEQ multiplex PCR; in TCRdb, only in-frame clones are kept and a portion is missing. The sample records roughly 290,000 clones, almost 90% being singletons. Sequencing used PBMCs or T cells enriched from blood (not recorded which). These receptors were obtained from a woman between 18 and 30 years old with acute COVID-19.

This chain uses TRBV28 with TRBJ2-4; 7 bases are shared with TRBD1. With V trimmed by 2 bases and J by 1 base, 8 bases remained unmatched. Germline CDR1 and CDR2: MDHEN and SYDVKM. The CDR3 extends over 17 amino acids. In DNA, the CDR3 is TGTGCCAGCAGTTTACCGCGACAGGGTACGGCCAAAAACATTCAGTACTTC. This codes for CASSLPRQGTAKNIQYF.

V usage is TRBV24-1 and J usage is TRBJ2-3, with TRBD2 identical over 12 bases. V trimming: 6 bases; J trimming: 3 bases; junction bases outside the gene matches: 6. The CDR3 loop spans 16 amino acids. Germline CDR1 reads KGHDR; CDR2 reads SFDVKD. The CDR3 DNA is TGTGCCACCAGTCGGACTAGCGGGGAGGTGACAGATACGCAGTATTTT. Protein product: CATSRTSGEVTDTQYF.

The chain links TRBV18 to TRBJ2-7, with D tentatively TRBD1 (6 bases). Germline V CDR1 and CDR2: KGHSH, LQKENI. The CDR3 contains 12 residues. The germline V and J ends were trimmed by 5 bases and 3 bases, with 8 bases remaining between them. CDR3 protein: CASSMDSYEQYF. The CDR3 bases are TGTGCCAGCTCAATGGACAGCTACGAGCAGTACTTC.

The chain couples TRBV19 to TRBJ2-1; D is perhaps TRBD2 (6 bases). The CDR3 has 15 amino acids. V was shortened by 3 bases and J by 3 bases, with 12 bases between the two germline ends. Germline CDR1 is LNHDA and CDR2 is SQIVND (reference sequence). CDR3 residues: CASSMVGLGYNEQFF. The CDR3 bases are TGTGCCAGTAGTATGGTGGGACTGGGCTACAATGAGCAGTTCTTC.

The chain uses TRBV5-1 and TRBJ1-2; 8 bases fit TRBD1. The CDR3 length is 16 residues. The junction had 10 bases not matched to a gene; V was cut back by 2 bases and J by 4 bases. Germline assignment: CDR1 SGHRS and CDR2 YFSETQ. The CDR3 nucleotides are TGCGCCAGCAGCTTTGACACCTGGACAGGGATCTATGGCTACACCTTC. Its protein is CASSFDTWTGIYGYTF.

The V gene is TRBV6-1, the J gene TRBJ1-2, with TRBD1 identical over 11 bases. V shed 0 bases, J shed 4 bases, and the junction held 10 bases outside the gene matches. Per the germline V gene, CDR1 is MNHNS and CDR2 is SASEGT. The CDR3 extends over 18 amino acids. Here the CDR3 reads CASSEAIRTGGTGYGYTF. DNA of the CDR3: TGTGCCAGCAGTGAAGCGATCCGGACAGGGGGCACGGGCTATGGCTACACCTTC.

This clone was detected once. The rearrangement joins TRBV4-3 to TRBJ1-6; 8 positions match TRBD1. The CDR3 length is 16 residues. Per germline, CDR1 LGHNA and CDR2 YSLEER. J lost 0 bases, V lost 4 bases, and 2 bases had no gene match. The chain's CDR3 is CASSPGTGSYNSPLHF. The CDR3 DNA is TGCGCCAGCAGCCCTGGGACAGGCTCCTATAATTCACCCCTCCACTTT.

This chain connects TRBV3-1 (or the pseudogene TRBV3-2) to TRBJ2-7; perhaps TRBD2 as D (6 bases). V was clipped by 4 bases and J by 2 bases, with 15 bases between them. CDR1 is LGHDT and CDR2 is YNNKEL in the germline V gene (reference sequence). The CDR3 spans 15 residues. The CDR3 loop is CASSPGLPGPYEQYF. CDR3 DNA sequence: TGTGCCAGCAGCCCGGGACTCCCCGGGCCCTACGAGCAGTACTTC.

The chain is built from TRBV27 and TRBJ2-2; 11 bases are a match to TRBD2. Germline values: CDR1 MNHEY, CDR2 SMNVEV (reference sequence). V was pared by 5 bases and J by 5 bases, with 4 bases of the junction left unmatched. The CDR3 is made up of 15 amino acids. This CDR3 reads CASSKLAGETGELFF. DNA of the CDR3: TGTGCCAGCAGTAAACTAGCGGGAGAAACCGGGGAGCTGTTTTTT.

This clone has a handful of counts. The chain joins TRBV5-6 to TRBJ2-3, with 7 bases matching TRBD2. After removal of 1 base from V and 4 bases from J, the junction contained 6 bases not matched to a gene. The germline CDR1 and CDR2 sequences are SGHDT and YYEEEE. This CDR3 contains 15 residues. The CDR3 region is CASSLSPTSPDTQYF. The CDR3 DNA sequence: TGTGCCAGCAGCTTGTCTCCGACTAGCCCAGATACGCAGTATTTT.

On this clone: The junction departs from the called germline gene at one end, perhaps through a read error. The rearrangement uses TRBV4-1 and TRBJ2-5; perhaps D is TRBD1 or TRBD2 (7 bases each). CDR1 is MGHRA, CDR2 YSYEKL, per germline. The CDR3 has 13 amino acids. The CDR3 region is CASGQGDYGTQYF. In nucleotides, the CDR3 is TGCGCCAGCGGCCAGGGGGACTACGGGACCCAGTACTTC.

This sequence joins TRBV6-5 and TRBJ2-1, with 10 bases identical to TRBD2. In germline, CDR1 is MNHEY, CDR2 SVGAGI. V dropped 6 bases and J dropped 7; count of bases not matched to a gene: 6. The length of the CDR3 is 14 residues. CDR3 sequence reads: CASRPSGRGNEQFF. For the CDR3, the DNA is TGTGCCAGCAGACCCAGCGGGAGGGGTAATGAGCAGTTCTTC.

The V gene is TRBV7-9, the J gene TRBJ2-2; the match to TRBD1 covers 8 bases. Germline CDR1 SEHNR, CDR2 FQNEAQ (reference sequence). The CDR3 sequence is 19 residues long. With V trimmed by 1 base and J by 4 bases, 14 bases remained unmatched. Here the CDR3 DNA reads TGTGCCAGCAGCTTAGGCGGGACAGGAGTTCTTCCTCGCACCGGGGAGCTGTTTTTT. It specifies CASSLGGTGVLPRTGELFF. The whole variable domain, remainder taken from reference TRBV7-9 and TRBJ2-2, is DTGVSQNPRHKITKRGQNVTFRCDPISEHNRLYWYRQTLGQGPEFLTYFQNEAQLEKSRLLSDRFSAERPKGSFSTLEIQRTEQGDSAMYLCASSLGGTGVLPRTGELFFGEGSRLTVL.

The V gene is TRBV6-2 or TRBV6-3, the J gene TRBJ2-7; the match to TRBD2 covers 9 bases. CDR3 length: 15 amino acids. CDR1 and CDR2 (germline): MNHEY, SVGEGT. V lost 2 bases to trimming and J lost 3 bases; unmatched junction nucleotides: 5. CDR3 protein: CASSYGGSGGYEQYF. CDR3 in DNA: TGTGCCAGCAGTTACGGGGGTAGCGGGGGCTACGAGCAGTACTTC.

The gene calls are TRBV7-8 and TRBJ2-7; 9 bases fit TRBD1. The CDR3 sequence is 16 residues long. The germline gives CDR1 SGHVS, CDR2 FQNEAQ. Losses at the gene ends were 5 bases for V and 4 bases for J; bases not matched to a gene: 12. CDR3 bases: TGTGCCAGCAGCCGACAAGTACAGGGGGCGACGTACGAGCAGTACTTC. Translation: CASSRQVQGATYEQYF.

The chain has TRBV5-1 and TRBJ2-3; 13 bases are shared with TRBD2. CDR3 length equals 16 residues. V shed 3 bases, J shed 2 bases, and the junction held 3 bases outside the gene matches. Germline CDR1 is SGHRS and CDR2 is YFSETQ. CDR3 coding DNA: TGCGCCAGCAGCTCTGGGACTAGCGGGAACACAGATACGCAGTATTTT. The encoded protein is CASSSGTSGNTDTQYF.

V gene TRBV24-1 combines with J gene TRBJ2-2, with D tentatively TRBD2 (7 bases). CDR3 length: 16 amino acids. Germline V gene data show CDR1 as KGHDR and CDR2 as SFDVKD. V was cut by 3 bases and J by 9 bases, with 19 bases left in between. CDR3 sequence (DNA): TGTGCCACCAGTGATGTCGGGGGCGCGGGAGTCCGGGAGCTGTTTTTT. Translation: CATSDVGGAGVRELFF.

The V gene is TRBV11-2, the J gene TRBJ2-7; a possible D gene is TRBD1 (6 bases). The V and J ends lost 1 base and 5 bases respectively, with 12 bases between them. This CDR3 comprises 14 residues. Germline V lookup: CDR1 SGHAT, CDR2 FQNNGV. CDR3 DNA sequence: TGTGCCAGCAGCTTAGCGTACAGGGTCGACGAGCAGTACTTC. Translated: CASSLAYRVDEQYF.

The CDR3 region is CATSIRLDNYNEQFF. The CDR3 nucleotides read TGTGCCACCAGCATAAGACTAGACAACTACAATGAGCAGTTCTTC. V usage is TRBV15 and J usage is TRBJ2-1; maybe TRBD2 (6 bases). Trimming took 4 bases from V and 3 from J, leaving 13 bases between them. The CDR3 is 15 residues long. Germline loops: CDR1 LNHNV, CDR2 YYDKDF (reference sequence).

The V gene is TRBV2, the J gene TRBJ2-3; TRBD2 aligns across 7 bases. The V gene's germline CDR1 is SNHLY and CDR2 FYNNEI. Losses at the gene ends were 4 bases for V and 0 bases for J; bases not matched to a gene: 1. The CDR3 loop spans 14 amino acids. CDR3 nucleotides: TGTGCCAGCAGTGCGGGACTAAGCACAGATACGCAGTATTTT. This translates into CASSAGLSTDTQYF.

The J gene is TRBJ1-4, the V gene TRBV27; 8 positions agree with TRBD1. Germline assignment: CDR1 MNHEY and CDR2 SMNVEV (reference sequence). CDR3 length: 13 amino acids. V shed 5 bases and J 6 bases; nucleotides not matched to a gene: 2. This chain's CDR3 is CASSRTGYEKLFF. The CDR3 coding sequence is TGTGCCAGCAGTCGGACAGGGTATGAAAAACTGTTTTTT.

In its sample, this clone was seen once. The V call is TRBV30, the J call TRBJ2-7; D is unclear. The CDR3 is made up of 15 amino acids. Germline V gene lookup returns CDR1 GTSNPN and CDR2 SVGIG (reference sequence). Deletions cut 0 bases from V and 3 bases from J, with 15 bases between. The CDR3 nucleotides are TGTGCCTGGAGTGTTAAGGTGGGCAATCTCTACGAGCAGTACTTC. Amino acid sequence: CAWSVKVGNLYEQYF.

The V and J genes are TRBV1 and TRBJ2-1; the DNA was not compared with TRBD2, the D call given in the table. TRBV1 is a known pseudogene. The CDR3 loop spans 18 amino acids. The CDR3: CTSSQDGVASTPYNEQFF. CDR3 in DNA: TGCACCAGCAGCCAAGACGGGGTAGCGAGTACTCCCTACAATGAGCAGTTCTTC.

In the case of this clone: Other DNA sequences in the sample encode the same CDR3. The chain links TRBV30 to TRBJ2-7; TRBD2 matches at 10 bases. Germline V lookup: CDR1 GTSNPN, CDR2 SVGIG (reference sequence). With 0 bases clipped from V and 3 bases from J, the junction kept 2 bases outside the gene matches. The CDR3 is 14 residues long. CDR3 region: CAWSVASGSYEQYF. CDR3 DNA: TGTGCCTGGAGTGTAGCTAGCGGGAGCTACGAGCAGTACTTC.

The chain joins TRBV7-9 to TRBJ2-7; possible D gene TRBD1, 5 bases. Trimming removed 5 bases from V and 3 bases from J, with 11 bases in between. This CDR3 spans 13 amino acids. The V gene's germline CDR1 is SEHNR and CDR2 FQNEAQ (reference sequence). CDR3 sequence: CASSPDSHYEQYF. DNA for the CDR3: TGTGCCAGCAGCCCAGACAGTCACTACGAGCAGTACTTC.

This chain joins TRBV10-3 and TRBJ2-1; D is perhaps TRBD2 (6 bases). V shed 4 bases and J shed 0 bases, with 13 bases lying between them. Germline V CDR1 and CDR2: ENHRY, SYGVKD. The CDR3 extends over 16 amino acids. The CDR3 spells CAISAKAGSSYNEQFF. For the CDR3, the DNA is TGTGCCATCAGTGCGAAAGCGGGCTCCTCCTACAATGAGCAGTTCTTC.

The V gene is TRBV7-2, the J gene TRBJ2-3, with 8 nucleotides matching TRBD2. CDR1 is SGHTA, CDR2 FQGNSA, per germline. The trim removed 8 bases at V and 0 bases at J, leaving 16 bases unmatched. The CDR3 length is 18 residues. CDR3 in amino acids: CASAPGLAGYSSTDTQYF. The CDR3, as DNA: TGTGCCAGCGCCCCCGGATTAGCGGGATACTCGAGCACAGATACGCAGTATTTT.

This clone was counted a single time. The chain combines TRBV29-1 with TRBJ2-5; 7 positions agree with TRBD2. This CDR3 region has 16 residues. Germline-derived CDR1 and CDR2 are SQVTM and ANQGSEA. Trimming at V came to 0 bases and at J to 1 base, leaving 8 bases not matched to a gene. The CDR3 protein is CSVEDQGLAVQETQYF. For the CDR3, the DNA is TGCAGCGTTGAAGATCAGGGTCTAGCGGTCCAAGAGACCCAGTACTTC.